The 14 T cell receptor beta chains below come from one sample, sequenced in a study of CD8+ T cells in alopecia areata. The treatment: oral pan-JAK inhibitor, 5-10 mg twice daily. Extracted from the samples, RNA was reverse transcribed into cDNA to serve as the sequencing template. Generated by immunoSEQ multiplex PCR, the TCRdb table keeps only in-frame clones and is missing some. The sample records approximately 200,000 clones, 50% to 60% being singletons. The sample was CD4+ T cells sorted from blood, taken at week 4, from a patient treated with tofacitinib. The receptors shown here come from a human donor with alopecia areata.

V is TRBV6-5 and J is TRBJ1-2, with 9 bases matching TRBD1. The germline gives CDR1 MNHEY, CDR2 SVGAGI. The trim removed 4 bases at V and 1 base at J, leaving 7 bases unmatched. This CDR3 contains 16 residues. The CDR3 reads CASSSLGTGINYGYTF. The CDR3 bases are TGTGCCAGCAGTTCCCTCGGGACAGGGATTAACTATGGCTACACCTTC.

A few counts support this clone. CDR3 sequence: CASSLRPLDRGSYEQYF. The DNA of the CDR3 is TGTGCCAGCAGTTTGCGGCCCTTGGACAGGGGCTCCTACGAGCAGTACTTC. The chain uses TRBV28 and TRBJ2-7; TRBD1 agrees at 9 bases. With 3 bases clipped from V and 0 bases from J, the junction kept 9 bases outside the gene matches. The CDR3 runs to 17 residues. Germline CDR1 and CDR2: MDHEN and SYDVKM. Variable domain in full (rest from reference TRBV28 and TRBJ2-7): DVKVTQSSRYLVKRTGEKVFLECVQDMDHENMFWYRQDPGLGLRLIYFSYDVKMKEKGDIPEGYSVSREKKERFSLILESASTNQTSMYLCASSLRPLDRGSYEQYFGPGTRLTVT.

This chain connects TRBV29-1 to TRBJ1-2; 7 bases line up with TRBD1. Germline CDR1 SQVTM, CDR2 ANQGSEA. The length of the CDR3 is 11 residues. V shed 2 bases, J shed 7 bases, and the junction held 1 base outside the gene matches. CDR3 sequence reads: CSVENRGGYTF. The CDR3 nucleotides are TGCAGCGTTGAAAACAGGGGTGGCTACACCTTC.

This chain links TRBV28 with TRBJ2-7; weak D call: TRBD2 (5 bases). The CDR3 spans 12 residues. The germline V gene has CDR1 MDHEN and CDR2 SYDVKM. Between the trimmed V and J ends, which lost 7 bases and 6 bases, there was a span of 13 bases. In DNA form, the CDR3 reads TGTGCCAGCAAACTAGAAACGGGCGAGCAGTACTTC. It encodes CASKLETGEQYF.

The chain joins TRBV28 to TRBJ1-6, with 9 bases that match TRBD1. From germline, CDR1 is MDHEN and CDR2 SYDVKM. This CDR3 contains 17 residues. V lost 2 bases and J lost 10; bases outside the gene matches: 12. Here the CDR3 reads CASSLAGTGMSLSPLHF. The CDR3 nucleotides read TGTGCCAGCAGTTTAGCAGGGACAGGGATGTCGTTGTCACCCCTCCACTTT. The entire variable domain, with the rest obtained from reference TRBV28 and TRBJ1-6, is as follows: DVKVTQSSRYLVKRTGEKVFLECVQDMDHENMFWYRQDPGLGLRLIYFSYDVKMKEKGDIPEGYSVSREKKERFSLILESASTNQTSMYLCASSLAGTGMSLSPLHFGNGTRLTVT.

The V call is TRBV29-1, the J call TRBJ1-2; no clear D gene. Trimming took off 3 bases at V and 6 bases at J, with 14 bases between the two ends. Germline CDR1 SQVTM, CDR2 ANQGSEA. This CDR3 is 13 amino acids long. CDR3 protein: CSVESLTFHGYTF. CDR3 bases: TGCAGCGTTGAGTCCTTAACGTTCCATGGCTACACCTTC.

The genes are TRBV30 and TRBJ2-7, with D uncertain. Per germline, CDR1 GTSNPN and CDR2 SVGIG (reference sequence). This CDR3 region has 13 residues. The V and J ends lost 4 bases and 4 bases respectively, with 14 bases between them. As DNA, the CDR3 is TGTGCCTGGACCCCGGGTAGTTATTACGAGCAGTACTTC. It encodes CAWTPGSYYEQYF.

CDR3 sequence reads: CAPWGQGRTNYGYTF. CDR3 sequence (DNA): TGTGCCCCCTGGGGACAGGGCCGGACTAACTATGGCTACACCTTC. This chain uses TRBV30 with TRBJ1-2, with 9 positions matching TRBD1. This CDR3 is built from 15 residues. Looked up from germline, CDR1 is GTSNPN and CDR2 is SVGIG (reference sequence). V shed 8 bases, J shed 0 bases, and the junction held 10 bases outside the gene matches. The entire variable domain, with the rest obtained from reference TRBV30 and TRBJ1-2, is as follows: SQTIHQWPATLVQPVGSPLSLECTVEGTSNPNLYWYRQAAGRGLQLLFYSVGIGQISSEVPQNLSASRPQDRQFILSSKKLLLSDSGFYLCAPWGQGRTNYGYTFGSGTRLTVV.

This clone was found a few times. The chain couples TRBV18 to TRBJ2-5; the D gene is possibly TRBD2 (7 bases). CDR3 length: 19 amino acids. Germline V gives CDR1 KGHSH, CDR2 LQKENI. With 3 bases removed from V and 2 bases from J, the gap between germline ends came to 25 bases. Written as DNA, the CDR3 is TGTGCCAGCTCACCGCGGGGGCAGCTCAGGGGAGGAAAACAAGAGACCCAGTACTTC. The encoded protein is CASSPRGQLRGGKQETQYF.

This chain uses TRBV27 with TRBJ2-5; unclear D gene. The CDR3 totals 14 residues. V lost 4 bases to trimming and J lost 2 bases, with 11 bases between them. CDR1 MNHEY and CDR2 SMNVEV come from the germline V gene (reference sequence). The CDR3, as DNA: TGTGCCAGCAGTTCCCCGGCGCGTCAAGAGACCCAGTACTTC. Translating gives CASSSPARQETQYF.

This clone was seen a single time. The same CDR3 is also encoded by other DNA sequences in this sample. The chain employs TRBV7-2 and TRBJ2-5; weak D call: TRBD2 (6 bases). Per the germline V gene, CDR1 is SGHTA and CDR2 is FQGNSA. This CDR3 is 12 amino acids long. V was shortened by 5 bases and J by 5 bases, with 9 bases between the two germline ends. The CDR3 DNA follows: TGTGCCAGCAGCGGGGGGAGGGAGACCCAGTACTTC. Residues: CASSGGRETQYF.

The rearrangement uses TRBV5-4 and TRBJ2-7; unclear D gene. CDR1 and CDR2 from the germline V gene are SGHNT and YYREEE (reference sequence). CDR3 length: 14 residues. Trimming removed 1 base from V and 2 bases from J, with 10 bases in between. CDR3 sequence: CASSLMGGTYEQYF. CDR3 nucleotides: TGTGCCAGCAGCTTGATGGGCGGAACCTACGAGCAGTACTTC.

The chain is built from TRBV2 and TRBJ1-5; 8 positions match TRBD1. The germline gives CDR1 SNHLY, CDR2 FYNNEI. V shed 6 bases and J 1 base; nucleotides not matched to a gene: 5. The CDR3 extends over 15 amino acids. In nucleotides, the CDR3 is TGTGCCAGCAGCGATGGGACAGGCAGCAATCAGCCCCAGCATTTT. The encoded protein is CASSDGTGSNQPQHF.

The rearrangement joins TRBV25-1 to TRBJ1-1; no definite D call. Looked up from germline, CDR1 is MGHDK and CDR2 is SYGVNS. V lost 7 bases, J lost 4 bases, and 16 bases lay in between. The CDR3 loop spans 14 amino acids. CDR3: CASTARYAVTEAFF. The DNA for the CDR3 is TGTGCCAGCACCGCGAGGTATGCGGTCACTGAAGCTTTCTTT.